What follows is one T cell receptor beta chain and its context. Its target is not known. Assay: immunoSEQ multiplex PCR; the TCRdb copy retains only in-frame clones and omits some. The sample comprises 250,000 to 350,000 clones, 86% of which are singletons, and around 0.84% rests with the top ten. The source of the sample is a study of cytomegalovirus exposure and HLA in healthy donors. Study results and caveats: Reportedly, diagnosis of cytomegalovirus status by the classifier showed high specificity and sensitivity. Many donors carried some public TCRs, although rarity characterized most TCR sequences.

The receptor was isolated from a young woman in good health and CMV-seronegative. Sequencing was performed on PBMCs.

The CDR3, as DNA: TGTGCCAGCAGTTTTTCCGGAGGGAATGAGCAGTTCTTC. The encoded protein is CASSFSGGNEQFF. This chain connects TRBV27 to TRBJ2-1, with a tentative D call TRBD2 (6 bases). V lost 3 bases, J lost 7 bases, and 10 bases lay in between. The CDR3 contains 13 residues. Per germline, CDR1 MNHEY and CDR2 SMNVEV (reference sequence).